Listed below are T cell receptor beta chains from one sample, sequenced in a study of blood T cell repertoires in COVID-19. Assay: immunoSEQ multiplex PCR; the TCRdb copy retains only in-frame clones and omits some. The sample records 100,000 to 130,000 clones, 88% being singletons. Sequencing used peripheral blood. These TCRs come from a man between 50 and 59 years old with active or convalescent COVID-19. CDR3s include the opening cysteine and the closing phenylalanine or tryptophan. Fields, in order: J gene, V gene, D gene, clone size, CDR3 DNA, CDR3 protein. A D gene is named only where the DNA matches it firmly. Part of the rows lack a size; the others show once, few, many or a class for expanded clones.

TRBJ2-2 | TRBV29-1 | TRBD2 | . | TGCAGCGGCGGGGGATGGGACACCGGGGAGCTGTTTTTT | CSGGGWDTGELFF
TRBJ1-6 | TRBV6-1 | . | . | TGTGCCAGCAGTGAAGGCGGGACGGCATTTAATTCACCCCTCCACTTT | CASSEGGTAFNSPLHF
TRBJ1-1 | TRBV19 | TRBD1 | . | TGTGCCAGTAGTACCATACAGGGGGCTGAGGCTGAAGCTTTCTTT | CASSTIQGAEAEAFF
TRBJ1-1 | TRBV18 | . | . | TGTGCCAGCTCACCCTCCTCGGTAGCAGCTTTCTTT | CASSPSSVAAFF
TRBJ2-1 | TRBV3-1/TRBV3-2 | TRBD2 | . | TGTGCCAGCAGCCAAGAGGGTACGAGGAGCGGGAGGGCGACACAGCCCTACAATGAGCAGTTCTTC | CASSQEGTRSGRATQPYNEQFF
TRBJ2-5 | TRBV5-8 | . | . | TGTGCCAGCAGCGGGCTCCACGGGGGAGAGACCCAGTACTTC | CASSGLHGGETQYF
TRBJ2-1 | TRBV13 | . | . | TGTGCCAGCAGCACGGAGCGGAACGACAATGAGCAGTTCTTC | CASSTERNDNEQFF
TRBJ1-3 | TRBV9 | . | . | TGTGGAGGGAGGGCAGTCCGCTCTGGAAACACCATATATTTT | CGGRAVRSGNTIYF
TRBJ1-2 | TRBV7-2 | . | . | TGTGCCAGCAGCTTAAACCCCTGGCGGGAGGGCTACACCTTC | CASSLNPWREGYTF
TRBJ1-4 | TRBV7-9 | TRBD1 | . | TGTGCCAGCAGCAAGGGACAGGGTTTTGCTGAAAAACTGTTTTTT | CASSKGQGFAEKLFF
TRBJ1-5 | TRBV27 | . | . | TGTGCCAGCAGTCCGCCGGACTATAGCAATCAGCCCCAGCATTTT | CASSPPDYSNQPQHF
TRBJ1-1 | TRBV5-1 | . | . | TGCGCCAGCAGCTTCCGGGGGAACACTGAAGCTTTCTTT | CASSFRGNTEAFF
TRBJ2-7 | TRBV7-6 | TRBD1 | . | TGTGCCAGCAGCTTAGAGGGGACAGGGTTATACGAGCAGTACTTC | CASSLEGTGLYEQYF
TRBJ1-3 | TRBV19 | . | . | TGTGCCAGTAGTTCCGGTATGTCTGGAAACACCATATATTTT | CASSSGMSGNTIYF
TRBJ1-5 | TRBV30 | . | . | TGTGCCTGGAGCCGGGTCGCCCCCAATCAGCCCCAGCATTTT | CAWSRVAPNQPQHF
TRBJ1-5 | TRBV4-2 | TRBD1 | once | TGTGCCAGCAACTCCTTGGACAGGGGTACCAATCAGCCCCAGCATTTT | CASNSLDRGTNQPQHF
TRBJ1-3 | TRBV18 | TRBD1 | . | TGTGCCAGCTCGCAGCCGGGACAGGGGGCCGGAAACACCATATATTTT | CASSQPGQGAGNTIYF
TRBJ1-3 | TRBV6-5 | . | . | TGTGCCAGCAGTTACGGGCAGGGGCTAGGAAACACCATATATTTT | CASSYGQGLGNTIYF
TRBJ1-2 | TRBV5-1 | . | . | TGCGCCAGCAGCCCGGAAGGTTGGGGGGGTGACTATGGCTACACCTTC | CASSPEGWGGDYGYTF
TRBJ1-5 | TRBV7-8 | . | . | TGTGCCAGCAGCTTATTCCGGAGTAGCAATCAGCCCCAGCATTTT | CASSLFRSSNQPQHF
TRBJ2-1 | TRBV5-4 | TRBD2 | . | TGTGCCAGCAGCTTGGGGGGAGGGCGGTCCTACAATGAGCAGTTCTTC | CASSLGGGRSYNEQFF
TRBJ1-2 | TRBV11-2 | . | . | TGTGCCAGCAGCTTAGGGGCGGGTCGGGGTGTTAGGAGCTACACCTTC | CASSLGAGRGVRSYTF
TRBJ2-6 | TRBV18 | TRBD1 | few | TGTGCCAGCTCTGACCGGACAGGGATCAACTCTGGGGCCAACGTCCTGACTTTC | CASSDRTGINSGANVLTF
TRBJ2-7 | TRBV4-3 | TRBD2 | few | TGCGCCAGCAGCCAAGAGAGTCTAGCGGGAAGTGTCCACGAGCAGTACTTC | CASSQESLAGSVHEQYF
TRBJ2-4 | TRBV9 | TRBD1 | . | TGTGCCAGCAGCTCCCCCGTGGGACAGAAAAACATTCAGTACTTC | CASSSPVGQKNIQYF
TRBJ2-5 | TRBV4-3 | TRBD2 | . | TGCGCCAGCAGCCAAGACCCCCCTGGCGGGAGCAGGGAGACCCAGTACTTC | CASSQDPPGGSRETQYF
TRBJ2-3 | TRBV7-2 | TRBD2 | few | TGTGCCAGCAGCTTATCTTACGGGAGGGTCACAGATACGCAGTATTTT | CASSLSYGRVTDTQYF
TRBJ1-3 | TRBV1 | . | . | TGCACCAGCAGCCAAGAGGAGAAAGGGACAGGGGTACATTTGATTGGAAACACCATATATTTT | CTSSQEEKGTGVHLIGNTIYF
TRBJ1-1 | TRBV7-9 | . | . | TGTGCCAGCAGCTTACCATACCCCGGGGCTTTCTTT | CASSLPYPGAFF
TRBJ1-6 | TRBV25-1 | . | . | TGTGCCAGCAGTGGCGGTACCTATAATTCACCCCTCCACTTT | CASSGGTYNSPLHF
TRBJ2-3 | TRBV30 | TRBD2 | . | TGTGCCTTCACTAGCGGGAGTTCTGATACGCAGTATTTT | CAFTSGSSDTQYF
TRBJ2-3 | TRBV9 | . | . | TGTGCCAGCAGCGTAGATGGTAGGAGTGATACGCAGTATTTT | CASSVDGRSDTQYF
TRBJ2-6 | TRBV19 | TRBD1 | . | TGTGCCAGTAATAGACAGGGGGGCTCCGGGGCCAACGTCCTGACTTTC | CASNRQGGSGANVLTF
TRBJ1-5 | TRBV6-1 | TRBD1 | . | TGTGCCAGCAGTGACCGGGACAGCATTAATCAGCCCCAGCATTTT | CASSDRDSINQPQHF
TRBJ1-5 | TRBV6-2/TRBV6-3 | TRBD1 | . | TGTGCCAGCAGTTACCCCCTGGGGCCAGGGGGCTCGGGTCAGCCCCAGCATTTT | CASSYPLGPGGSGQPQHF
TRBJ1-1 | TRBV5-1 | . | . | TGCGCCAGCAGCCAAGACAGCAACACTGAAGCTTTCTTT | CASSQDSNTEAFF
TRBJ2-2 | TRBV6-6 | . | few | TGTGCCAGCAGACTGCTCGGGGAGCTGTTTTTT | CASRLLGELFF
TRBJ2-7 | TRBV7-9 | . | . | TGTGCCAGCAGCTTAGCGGGAGATGGGGAGCAGTACTTC | CASSLAGDGEQYF
TRBJ2-7 | TRBV21-1 | . | . | TGTGCCAGCAGTCCGAGCCGACAGGGCATTTACCTGCAGTACTTC | CASSPSRQGIYLQYF
TRBJ1-1 | TRBV2 | TRBD1 | . | TGTGCCAGCAGTCCGGACAGGGGGCGGGTCACTGAAGCTTTCTTT | CASSPDRGRVTEAFF
TRBJ2-5 | TRBV19 | TRBD2 | . | TGTGCCAGTAGTATGTGGCTAGCGGGAGGGCGACAAGAGACCCAGTACTTC | CASSMWLAGGRQETQYF
TRBJ2-1 | TRBV6-2/TRBV6-3 | TRBD2 | . | TGTGCCAGCAGTTTGTCGGGGAGGGTAGGATACAATGAGCAGTTCTTC | CASSLSGRVGYNEQFF
TRBJ1-1 | TRBV10-3 | TRBD1 | few | TGTGCCATCAGTGGTATGAAGGGACAGGGGATGAACACTGAAGCTTTCTTT | CAISGMKGQGMNTEAFF
TRBJ2-7 | TRBV6-6 | . | . | TGTGCCAGCAGTCGCCATGCGATCGCCGCCGAGCAGTACTTC | CASSRHAIAAEQYF
TRBJ2-7 | TRBV6-5 | TRBD2 | . | TGTGCCAGCAGTTCCCCAAGACTAGCGGGATCCTACGAGCAGTACTTC | CASSSPRLAGSYEQYF
TRBJ1-1 | TRBV27 | . | . | TGTGCCAGCAGCCTTACACCGTACGGGAGGACTGAAGCTTTCTTT | CASSLTPYGRTEAFF
TRBJ1-3 | TRBV5-6 | . | . | TGTGCCAGCAGCCACTATCGCTCTGGAAACACCATATATTTT | CASSHYRSGNTIYF
TRBJ2-5 | TRBV19 | TRBD1 | . | TGTGCCAGTAGCGGGACAGGGAGGGAGACCCAGTACTTC | CASSGTGRETQYF
TRBJ2-2 | TRBV7-7 | . | . | TGTGCCAGCAGCTTGGCCGGGAGAGCCGGGGAGCTGTTTTTT | CASSLAGRAGELFF
TRBJ2-2 | TRBV6-6 | TRBD1 | . | TGTGCCAGCAGCTCCAGCGGGACAGGGACCGGGGAGCTGTTTTTT | CASSSSGTGTGELFF
TRBJ1-1 | TRBV6-5 | TRBD1 | . | TGTGCCAGCAGTTACGCCAGGGGGCAAGTTGAAGCTTTCTTT | CASSYARGQVEAFF
TRBJ1-2 | TRBV12-3/TRBV12-4 | . | . | TGTGCCAGCAGCATCCAAACACACGGGGGCACCTTC | CASSIQTHGGTF
TRBJ2-5 | TRBV2 | . | once | TGTGCCAGCAGTGGCGGTGGCGAGACCCAGTACTTC | CASSGGGETQYF
TRBJ1-2 | TRBV19 | . | once | TGTGCCAGTAGTATAGGTTCGTCAGGATCCTATGGCTACACCTTC | CASSIGSSGSYGYTF
TRBJ2-2 | TRBV10-1 | TRBD2 | . | TGCGCCAGCAATGCGGGAGCTAACGGGGAGCTGTTTTTT | CASNAGANGELFF